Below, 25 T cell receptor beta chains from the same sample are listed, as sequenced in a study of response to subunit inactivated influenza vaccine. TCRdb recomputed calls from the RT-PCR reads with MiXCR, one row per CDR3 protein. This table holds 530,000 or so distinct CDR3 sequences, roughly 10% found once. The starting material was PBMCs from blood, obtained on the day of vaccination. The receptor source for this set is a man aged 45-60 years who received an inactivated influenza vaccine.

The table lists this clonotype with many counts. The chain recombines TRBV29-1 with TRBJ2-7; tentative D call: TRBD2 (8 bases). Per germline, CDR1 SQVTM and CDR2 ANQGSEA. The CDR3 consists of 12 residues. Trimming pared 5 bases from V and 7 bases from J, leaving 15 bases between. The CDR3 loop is CSVSGGGREQYF. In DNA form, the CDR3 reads TGCAGCGTTTCGGGAGGGGGCCGGGAGCAGTACTTC.

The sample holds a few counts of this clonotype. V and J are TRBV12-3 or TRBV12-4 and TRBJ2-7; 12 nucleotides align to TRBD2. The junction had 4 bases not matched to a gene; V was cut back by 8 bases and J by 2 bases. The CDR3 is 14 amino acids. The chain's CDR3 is CASGLAGPAYEQYF. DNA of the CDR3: TGTGCCAGCGGACTAGCGGGGCCCGCCTACGAGCAGTACTTC.

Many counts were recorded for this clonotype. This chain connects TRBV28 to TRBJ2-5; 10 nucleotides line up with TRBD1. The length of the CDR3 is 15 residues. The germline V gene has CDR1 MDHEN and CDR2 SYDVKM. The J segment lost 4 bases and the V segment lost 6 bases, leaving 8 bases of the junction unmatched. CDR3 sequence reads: CASSPGQGGLETQYF. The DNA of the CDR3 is TGTGCCAGCAGCCCCGGACAGGGGGGATTAGAGACCCAGTACTTC. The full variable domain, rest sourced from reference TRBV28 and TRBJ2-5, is DVKVTQSSRYLVKRTGEKVFLECVQDMDHENMFWYRQDPGLGLRLIYFSYDVKMKEKGDIPEGYSVSREKKERFSLILESASTNQTSMYLCASSPGQGGLETQYFGPGTRLLVL.

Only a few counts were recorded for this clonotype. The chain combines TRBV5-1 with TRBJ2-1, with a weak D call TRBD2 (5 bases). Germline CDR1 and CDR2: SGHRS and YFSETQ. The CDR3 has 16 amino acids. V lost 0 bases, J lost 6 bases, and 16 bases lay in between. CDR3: CASSLAGGLACNEQFF. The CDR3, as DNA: TGCGCCAGCAGCTTGGCCGGCGGGCTCGCGTGCAATGAGCAGTTCTTC.

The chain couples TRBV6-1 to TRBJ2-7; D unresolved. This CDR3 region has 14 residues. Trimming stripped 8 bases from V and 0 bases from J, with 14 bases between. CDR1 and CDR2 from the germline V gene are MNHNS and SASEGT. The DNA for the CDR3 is TGTGCCAGCCGTGCCCAGTTCAGCTCCTACGAGCAGTACTTC. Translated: CASRAQFSSYEQYF.

The CDR3 nucleotides are TGCGCCAGCAGCACACATAGCGGGAGGGCCGGAAATGAGCAGTTCTTC. Translation: CASSTHSGRAGNEQFF. This sequence joins TRBV5-1 and TRBJ2-1; 11 positions match TRBD2. There are 16 residues in the CDR3. CDR1 SGHRS and CDR2 YFSETQ come from the germline V gene. The V gene end was trimmed by 4 bases and the J gene end by 7 bases; junction bases not matched to a gene: 10.

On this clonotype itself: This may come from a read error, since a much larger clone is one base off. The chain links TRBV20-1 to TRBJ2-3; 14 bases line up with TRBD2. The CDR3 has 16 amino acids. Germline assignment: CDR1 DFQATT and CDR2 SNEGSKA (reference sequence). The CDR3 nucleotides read TGCTGTGCTAGTTCTGGGACTAGCGGGAGAGGAGATACGCAGTATTTT. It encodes CCASSGTSGRGDTQYF.

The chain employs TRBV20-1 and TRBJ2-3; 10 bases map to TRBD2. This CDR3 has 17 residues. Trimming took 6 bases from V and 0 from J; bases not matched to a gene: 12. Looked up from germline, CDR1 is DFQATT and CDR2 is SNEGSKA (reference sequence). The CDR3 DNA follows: TGCAGTGCCTCAGATAGGACTAGCGGTCCTAGCACAGATACGCAGTATTTT. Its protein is CSASDRTSGPSTDTQYF.

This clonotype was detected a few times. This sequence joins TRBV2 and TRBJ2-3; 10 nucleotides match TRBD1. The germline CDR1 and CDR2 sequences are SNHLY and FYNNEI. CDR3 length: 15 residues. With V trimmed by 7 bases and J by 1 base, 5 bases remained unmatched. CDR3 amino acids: CASKSGTGGTDTQYF. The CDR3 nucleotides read TGTGCCAGCAAGTCCGGGACAGGGGGCACAGATACGCAGTATTTT.

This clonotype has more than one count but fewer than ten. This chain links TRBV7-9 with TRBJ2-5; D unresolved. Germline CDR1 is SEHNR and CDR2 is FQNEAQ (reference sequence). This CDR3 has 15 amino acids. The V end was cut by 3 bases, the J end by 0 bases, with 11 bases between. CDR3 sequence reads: CASSFDLGNQETQYF. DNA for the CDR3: TGTGCCAGCAGCTTTGACTTGGGGAACCAAGAGACCCAGTACTTC.

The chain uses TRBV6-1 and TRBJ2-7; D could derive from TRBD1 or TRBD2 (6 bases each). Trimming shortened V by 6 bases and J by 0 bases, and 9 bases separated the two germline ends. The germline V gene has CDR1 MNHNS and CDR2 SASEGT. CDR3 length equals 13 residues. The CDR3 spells CASSGGGSYEQYF. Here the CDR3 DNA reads TGTGCCAGCAGCGGAGGGGGCTCCTACGAGCAGTACTTC.

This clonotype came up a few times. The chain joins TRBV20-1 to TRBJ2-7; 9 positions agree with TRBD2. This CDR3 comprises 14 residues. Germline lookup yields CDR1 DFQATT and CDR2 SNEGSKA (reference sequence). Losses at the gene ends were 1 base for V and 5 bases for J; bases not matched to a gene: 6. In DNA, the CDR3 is TGCAGTGCTAGAGTAATAGCGGGAGCCGACGAGCAGTACTTC. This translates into CSARVIAGADEQYF.

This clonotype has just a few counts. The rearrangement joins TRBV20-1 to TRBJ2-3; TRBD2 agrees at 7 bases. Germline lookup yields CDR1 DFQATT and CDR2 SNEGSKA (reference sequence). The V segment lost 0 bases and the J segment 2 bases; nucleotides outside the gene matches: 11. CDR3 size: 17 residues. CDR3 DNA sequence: TGCAGTGCTAGAGATAGGACGGGAGGCCCAATCACAGATACGCAGTATTTT. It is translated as CSARDRTGGPITDTQYF.

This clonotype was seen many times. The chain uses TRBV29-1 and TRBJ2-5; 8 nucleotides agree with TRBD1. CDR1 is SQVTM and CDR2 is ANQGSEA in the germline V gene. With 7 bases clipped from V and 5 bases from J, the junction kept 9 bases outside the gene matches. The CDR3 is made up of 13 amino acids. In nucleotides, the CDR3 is TGCAGCGCAGAGGACAGGGTGTTTGAGACCCAGTACTTC. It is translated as CSAEDRVFETQYF.

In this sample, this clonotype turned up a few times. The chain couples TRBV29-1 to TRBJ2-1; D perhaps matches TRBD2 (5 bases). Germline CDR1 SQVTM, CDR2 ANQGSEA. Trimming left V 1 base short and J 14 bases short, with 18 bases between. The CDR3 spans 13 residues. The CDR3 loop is CSVEAKLVSSEFF. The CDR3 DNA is TGCAGCGTTGAAGCTAAACTAGTAAGTTCCGAGTTCTTC.

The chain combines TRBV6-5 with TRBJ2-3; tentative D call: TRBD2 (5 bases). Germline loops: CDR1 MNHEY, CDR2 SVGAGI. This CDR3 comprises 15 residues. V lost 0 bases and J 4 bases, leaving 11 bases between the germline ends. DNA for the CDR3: TGTGCCAGCAGTTACTCGTTCGGGGAACCAGATACGCAGTATTTT. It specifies CASSYSFGEPDTQYF.

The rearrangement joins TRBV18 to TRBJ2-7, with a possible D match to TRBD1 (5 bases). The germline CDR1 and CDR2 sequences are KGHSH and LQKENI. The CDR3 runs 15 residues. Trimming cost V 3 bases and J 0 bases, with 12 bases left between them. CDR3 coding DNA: TGTGCCAGCTCACCGATTCAGGGTAGCTCCTACGAGCAGTACTTC. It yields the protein CASSPIQGSSYEQYF.

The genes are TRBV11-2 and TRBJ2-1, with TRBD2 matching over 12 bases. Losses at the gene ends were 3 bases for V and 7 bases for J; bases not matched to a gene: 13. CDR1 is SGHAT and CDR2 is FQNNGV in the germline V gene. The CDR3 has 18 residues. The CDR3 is CASSFYILGLAGLNEQFF. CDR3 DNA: TGTGCCAGCAGCTTCTACATCTTGGGACTAGCGGGCTTAAATGAGCAGTTCTTC.

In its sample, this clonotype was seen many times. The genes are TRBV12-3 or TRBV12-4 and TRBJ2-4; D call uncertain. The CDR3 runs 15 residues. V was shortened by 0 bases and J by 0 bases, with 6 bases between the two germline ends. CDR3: CASSLAGLAKNIQYF. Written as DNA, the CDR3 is TGTGCCAGCAGTTTAGCAGGGCTAGCCAAAAACATTCAGTACTTC.

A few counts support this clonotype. The CDR3 region has the DNA TGTGCCAGCAGTCAGGGGGGGGTCGGCACCGGGGAGCTGTTTTTT. Translated: CASSQGGVGTGELFF. V and J are TRBV7-6 and TRBJ2-2; D could derive from TRBD1 or TRBD2 (7 bases each). Germline V CDR1 and CDR2: SGHVS, FNYEAQ. Between the trimmed V and J ends, which lost 6 bases and 4 bases, there was a span of 15 bases. This CDR3 is built from 15 residues.

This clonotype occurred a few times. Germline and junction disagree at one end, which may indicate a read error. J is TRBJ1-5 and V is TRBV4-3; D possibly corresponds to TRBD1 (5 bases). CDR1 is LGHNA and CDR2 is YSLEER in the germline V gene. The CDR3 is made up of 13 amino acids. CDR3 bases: TGCGCCTGCAGCCAAGGGGTCTGGGAGCCCCAGCATTTT. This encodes CACSQGVWEPQHF.

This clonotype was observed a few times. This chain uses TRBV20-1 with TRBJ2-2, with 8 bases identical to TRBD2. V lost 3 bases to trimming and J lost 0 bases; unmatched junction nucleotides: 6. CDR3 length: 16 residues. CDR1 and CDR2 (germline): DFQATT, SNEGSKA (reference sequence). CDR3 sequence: CSASKGLAANTGELFF. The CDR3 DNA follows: TGCAGTGCTAGTAAAGGACTAGCCGCGAACACCGGGGAGCTGTTTTTT.

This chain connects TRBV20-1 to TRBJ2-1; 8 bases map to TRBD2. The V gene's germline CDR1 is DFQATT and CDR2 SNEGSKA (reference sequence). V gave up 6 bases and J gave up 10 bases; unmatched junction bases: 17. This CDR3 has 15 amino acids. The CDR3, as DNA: TGCAGTGCCGGAAAAGCGGGAGTGACCTTGGGAGAGCAGTTCTTC. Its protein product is CSAGKAGVTLGEQFF.

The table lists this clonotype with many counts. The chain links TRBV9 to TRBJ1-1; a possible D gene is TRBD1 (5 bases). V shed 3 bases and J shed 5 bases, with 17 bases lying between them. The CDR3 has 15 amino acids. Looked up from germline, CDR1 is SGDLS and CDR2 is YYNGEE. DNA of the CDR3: TGTGCCAGCAGCGAAAACGGGGCTTGGGGGACTGAAGCTTTCTTT. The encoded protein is CASSENGAWGTEAFF.

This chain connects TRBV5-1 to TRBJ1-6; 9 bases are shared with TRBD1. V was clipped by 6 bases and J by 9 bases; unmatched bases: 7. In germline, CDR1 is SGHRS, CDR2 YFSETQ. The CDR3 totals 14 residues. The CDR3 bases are TGCGCCAGCACTCAGACAGGGGGGCGTTCACCCCTCCACTTT. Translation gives CASTQTGGRSPLHF.